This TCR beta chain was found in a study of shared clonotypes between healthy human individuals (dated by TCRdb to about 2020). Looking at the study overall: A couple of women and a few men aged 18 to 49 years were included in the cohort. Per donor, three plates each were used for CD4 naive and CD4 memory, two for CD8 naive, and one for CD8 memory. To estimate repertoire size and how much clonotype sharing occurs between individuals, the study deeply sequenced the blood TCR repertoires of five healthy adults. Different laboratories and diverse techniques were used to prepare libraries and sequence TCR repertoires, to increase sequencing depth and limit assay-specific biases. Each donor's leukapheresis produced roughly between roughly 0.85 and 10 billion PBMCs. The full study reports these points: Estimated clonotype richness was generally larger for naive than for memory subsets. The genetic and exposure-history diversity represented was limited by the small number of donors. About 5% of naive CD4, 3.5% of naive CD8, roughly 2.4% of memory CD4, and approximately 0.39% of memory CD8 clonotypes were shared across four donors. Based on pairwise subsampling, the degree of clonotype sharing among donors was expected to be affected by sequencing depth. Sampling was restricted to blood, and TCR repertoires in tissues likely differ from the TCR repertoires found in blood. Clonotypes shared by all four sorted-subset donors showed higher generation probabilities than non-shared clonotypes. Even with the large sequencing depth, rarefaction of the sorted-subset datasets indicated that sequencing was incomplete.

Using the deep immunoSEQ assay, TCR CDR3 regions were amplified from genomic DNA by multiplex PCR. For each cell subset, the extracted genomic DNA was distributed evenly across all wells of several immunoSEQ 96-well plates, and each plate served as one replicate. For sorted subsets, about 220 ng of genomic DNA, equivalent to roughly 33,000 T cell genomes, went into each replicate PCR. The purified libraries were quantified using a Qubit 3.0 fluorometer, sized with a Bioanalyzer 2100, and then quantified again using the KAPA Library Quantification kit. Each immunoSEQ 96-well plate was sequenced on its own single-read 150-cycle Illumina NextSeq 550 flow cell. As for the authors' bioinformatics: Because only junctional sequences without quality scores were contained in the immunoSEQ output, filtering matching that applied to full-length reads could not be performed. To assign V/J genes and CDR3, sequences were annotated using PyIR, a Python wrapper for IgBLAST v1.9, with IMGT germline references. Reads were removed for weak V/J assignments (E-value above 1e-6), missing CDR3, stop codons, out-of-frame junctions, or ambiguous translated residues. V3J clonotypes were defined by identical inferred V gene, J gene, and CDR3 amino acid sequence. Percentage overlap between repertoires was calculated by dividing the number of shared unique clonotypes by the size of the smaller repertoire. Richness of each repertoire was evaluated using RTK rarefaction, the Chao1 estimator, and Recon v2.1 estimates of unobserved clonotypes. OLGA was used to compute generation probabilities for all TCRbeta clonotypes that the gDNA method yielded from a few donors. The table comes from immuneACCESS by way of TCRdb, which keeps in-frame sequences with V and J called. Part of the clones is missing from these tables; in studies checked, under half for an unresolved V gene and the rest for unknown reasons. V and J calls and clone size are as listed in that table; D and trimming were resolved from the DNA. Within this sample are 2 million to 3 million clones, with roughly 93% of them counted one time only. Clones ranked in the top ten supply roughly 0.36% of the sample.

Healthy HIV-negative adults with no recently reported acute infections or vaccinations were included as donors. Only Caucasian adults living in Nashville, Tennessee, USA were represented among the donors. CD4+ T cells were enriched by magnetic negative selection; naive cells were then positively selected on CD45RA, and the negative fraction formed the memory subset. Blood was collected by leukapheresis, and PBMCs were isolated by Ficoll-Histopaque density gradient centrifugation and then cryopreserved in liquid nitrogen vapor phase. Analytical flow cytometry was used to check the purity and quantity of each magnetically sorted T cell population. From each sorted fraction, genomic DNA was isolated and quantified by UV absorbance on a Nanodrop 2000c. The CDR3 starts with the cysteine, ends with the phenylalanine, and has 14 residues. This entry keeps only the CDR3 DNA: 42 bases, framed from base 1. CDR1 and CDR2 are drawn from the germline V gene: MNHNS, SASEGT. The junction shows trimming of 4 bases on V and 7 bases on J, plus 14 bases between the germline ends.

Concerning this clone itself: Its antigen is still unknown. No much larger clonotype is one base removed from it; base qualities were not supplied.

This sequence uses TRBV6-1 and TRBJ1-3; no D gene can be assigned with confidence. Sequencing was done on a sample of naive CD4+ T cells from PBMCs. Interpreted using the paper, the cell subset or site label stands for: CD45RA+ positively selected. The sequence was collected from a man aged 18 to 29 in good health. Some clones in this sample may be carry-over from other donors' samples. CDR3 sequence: CASSASFDSNTIYF. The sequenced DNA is TGTGCCAGCAGTGCCTCGTTTGATTCCAACACCATATATTTT.